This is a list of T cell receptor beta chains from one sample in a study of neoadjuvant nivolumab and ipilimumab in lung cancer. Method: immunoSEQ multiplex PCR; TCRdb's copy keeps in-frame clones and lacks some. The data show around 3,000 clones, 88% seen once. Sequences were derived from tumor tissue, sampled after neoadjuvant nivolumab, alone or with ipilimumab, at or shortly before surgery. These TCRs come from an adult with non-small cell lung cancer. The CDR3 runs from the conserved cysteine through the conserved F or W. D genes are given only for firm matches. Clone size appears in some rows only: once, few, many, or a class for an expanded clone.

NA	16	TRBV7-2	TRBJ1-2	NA	TGTGCCAGCAGCTTAGCGCCCGGACAGCGAGGGCATGGCTACACCTTC	CASSLAPGQRGHGYTF
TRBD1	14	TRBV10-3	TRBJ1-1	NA	TGTGCCATCAGCGAACCAGGGGGAAGCACTGAAGCTTTCTTT	CAISEPGGSTEAFF
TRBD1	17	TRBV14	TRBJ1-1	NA	TGTGCCAGCAGTCCCACAGGGGGCGATAGCATGAACACTGAAGCTTTCTTT	CASSPTGGDSMNTEAFF
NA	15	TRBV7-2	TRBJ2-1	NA	TGTGCCAGCAGCTTGAAGGGCCCCCCGTACAATGAGCAGTTCTTC	CASSLKGPPYNEQFF
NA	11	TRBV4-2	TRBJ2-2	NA	TGTGCCAGCAGCCAAGGAGGGGAGCTGTTTTTT	CASSQGGELFF
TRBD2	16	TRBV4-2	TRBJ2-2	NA	TGTGCCAGCAGCCAAGAGGCGGAAGCGGGATTTGGGGAGCTGTTTTTT	CASSQEAEAGFGELFF
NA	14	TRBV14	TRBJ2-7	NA	TGTGCCAGCAGCCAAGACTGGCCGGACCACGAGCAGTACTTC	CASSQDWPDHEQYF
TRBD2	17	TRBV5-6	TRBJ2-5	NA	TGTGCCAGCAACTCTCCGGCTAGCGGGAGTTCTTGGGAGACCCAGTACTTC	CASNSPASGSSWETQYF
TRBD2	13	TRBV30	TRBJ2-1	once	TGTGCCTGGAGTATCCCCGGGAGGGCTGGGCAGTTCTTC	CAWSIPGRAGQFF
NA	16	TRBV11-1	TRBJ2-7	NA	TGTGCCAGCAGCTTCGCGTTTGGGGATTCCTATGTCGAGCAGTACTTC	CASSFAFGDSYVEQYF
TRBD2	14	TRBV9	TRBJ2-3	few	TGTGCCAGCAGCGTAACGGGAGGGCCAAATACGCAGTATTTT	CASSVTGGPNTQYF
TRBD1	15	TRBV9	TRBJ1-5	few	TGTGCCAGCAGCGTAGACGGGACAGTATTTCAGCCCCAGCATTTT	CASSVDGTVFQPQHF
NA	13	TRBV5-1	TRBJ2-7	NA	TGCGCCAGCAGCTTGGGTCAGTTTTACGAGCAGTACTTC	CASSLGQFYEQYF
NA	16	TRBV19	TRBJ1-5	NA	TGTGCCAGTAGTAGGAGGAGGGATGGAGGCGATCAGCCCCAGCATTTT	CASSRRRDGGDQPQHF
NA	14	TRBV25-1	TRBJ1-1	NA	TGTGCCAGCAGTCTCGGAGGGATCCGAACCGAAGCTTTCTTT	CASSLGGIRTEAFF
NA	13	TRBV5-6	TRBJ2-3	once	TGTGCCAGCAGCTTGGTGGGAACAGATACGCAGTATTTT	CASSLVGTDTQYF
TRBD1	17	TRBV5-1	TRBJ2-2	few	TGCGCCAGCAGCTTGTACTTCGGGACAGGGGGAACCGGGGAGCTGTTTTTT	CASSLYFGTGGTGELFF
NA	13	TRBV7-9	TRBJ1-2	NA	TGTGCCAGCCGTAAGGCGTTGACTGATGGCTACACCTTC	CASRKALTDGYTF
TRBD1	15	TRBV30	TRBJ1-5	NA	TGTGCCTGGGTAGATCAGGGGGCAAGCAATCAGCCCCAGCATTTT	CAWVDQGASNQPQHF
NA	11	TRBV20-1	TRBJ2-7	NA	TGCAGTGCTAGAGATGAAGGAGAGCAGTACTTC	CSARDEGEQYF
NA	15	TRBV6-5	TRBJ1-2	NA	TGTGCCAGCAGTTACTCTAGGGCCTCCAGCTATGGCTACACCTTC	CASSYSRASSYGYTF
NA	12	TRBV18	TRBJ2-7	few	TGTGCCAGCTCGGCGAGCTCCTACGAGCAGTACTTC	CASSASSYEQYF
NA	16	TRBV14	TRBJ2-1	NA	TGTGCCAGCAGCCCCTGGGGGGTAGTGATGAACAATGAGCAGTTCTTC	CASSPWGVVMNNEQFF
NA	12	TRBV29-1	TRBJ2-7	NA	TGCAGCGTTGAAGGGCAGGGCTACGAGCAGTACTTC	CSVEGQGYEQYF
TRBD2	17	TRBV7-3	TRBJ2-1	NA	TGTGCCAGCAGGTTGACTAGCGGGTCAAGCTCCTACAATGAGCAGTTCTTC	CASRLTSGSSSYNEQFF
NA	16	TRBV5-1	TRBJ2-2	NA	TGCGCCAGCAGCTTGGCAGCGGGTTTGAGCACCGGGGAGCTGTTTTTT	CASSLAAGLSTGELFF
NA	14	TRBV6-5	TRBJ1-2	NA	TGTGCCAGCAGTTACGGGCAGGAGGTGGATGGCTACACCTTC	CASSYGQEVDGYTF
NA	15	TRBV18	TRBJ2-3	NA	TGTGCCAGCTCACCACCGGGCGGGAGCACAGATACGCAGTATTTT	CASSPPGGSTDTQYF
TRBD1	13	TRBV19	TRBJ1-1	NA	TGTGCCAGTAGCCGGACAGGGCAAACTGAAGCTTTCTTT	CASSRTGQTEAFF
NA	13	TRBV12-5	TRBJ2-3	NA	TGTGCTAGTGGTTACGGACCTCCAGATACGCAGTATTTT	CASGYGPPDTQYF
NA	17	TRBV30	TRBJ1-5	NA	TGTGCCTGGAGTGTACAAGCCTGGGGGTATAGCAATCAGCCCCAGCATTTT	CAWSVQAWGYSNQPQHF
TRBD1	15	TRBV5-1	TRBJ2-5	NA	TGCGCCAGCAGCTATGACACAGGGGGTAAAGAGACCCAGTACTTC	CASSYDTGGKETQYF